This TCR beta chain was captured in a study of T-cell memory formation after mild COVID-19. V was clipped by 7 bases and J by 4 bases, with 18 bases between them. CDR1 LNHNV and CDR2 YYDKDF come from the germline V gene (reference sequence). The CDR3 consists of 15 residues. Each CDR3 protein is one row after TCRdb ran MiXCR on the 5' RACE reads. The sample comprises roughly 310,000 distinct CDR3 sequences, around a sixth of which are singletons, and approximately 20% rests with the top ten. Sample: PBMCs or a T cell subset sorted from them (not recorded which). V and J are TRBV15 and TRBJ2-3; D not resolved. This receptor was obtained from a man younger than 35 who had mild COVID-19 (a few samples of this study predate the infection). Cell type and time point are not known. DNA for the CDR3: TGTGCCACCACCGGCCCATTAGAGGTCGCAGATACGCAGTATTTT. Amino acid sequence: CATTGPLEVADTQYF. Complete variable domain (other parts from reference TRBV15 and TRBJ2-3): DAMVIQNPRYQVTQFGKPVTLSCSQTLNHNVMYWYQQKSSQAPKLLFHYYDKDFNNEADTPDNFQSRRPNTSFCFLDIRSPGLGDTAMYLCATTGPLEVADTQYFGPGTRLTVL.